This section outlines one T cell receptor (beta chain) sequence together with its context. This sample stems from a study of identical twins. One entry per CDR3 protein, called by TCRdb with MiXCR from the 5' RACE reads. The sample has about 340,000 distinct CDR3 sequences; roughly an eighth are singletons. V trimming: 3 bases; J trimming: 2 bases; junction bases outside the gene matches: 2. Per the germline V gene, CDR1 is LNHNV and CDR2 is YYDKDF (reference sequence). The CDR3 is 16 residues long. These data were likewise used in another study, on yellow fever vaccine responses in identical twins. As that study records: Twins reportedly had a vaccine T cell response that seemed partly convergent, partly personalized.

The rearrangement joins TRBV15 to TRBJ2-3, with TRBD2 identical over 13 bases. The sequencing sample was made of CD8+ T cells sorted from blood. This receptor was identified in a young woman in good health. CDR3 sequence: CATSSGTSGNTDTQYF. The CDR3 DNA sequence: TGTGCCACCAGCAGCGGGACTAGCGGGAACACAGATACGCAGTATTTT.